This T cell receptor beta chain emerged from a study of cytomegalovirus exposure and HLA in healthy donors. The germline V gene has CDR1 SGHRS and CDR2 YFSETQ. CDR3 length: 16 residues. The PCR was carried out with 60 Vbeta primers and 13 Jbeta primers. Sequenced by immunoSEQ multiplex PCR; TCRdb stores in-frame clones only, minus some. Here the sample spans 160,000 or so clones, around 78% being singletons. Study-level findings and limits: From TCR beta sequences, most subjects' HLA-A and HLA-B alleles were reportedly predicted accurately. Later, an analysis showed that TCR beta chains associated with HLA were more clonally expanded than others that were equally common. In vitro confirmation showed a few CMV-associated chains to be CMV antigen specific.

Remarks on this clone: Its antigen is unidentified.

Sequencing was performed on PBMCs. The genes are TRBV5-1 and TRBJ2-5; D is unclear. Near its end, the DNA agrees better with TRBJ2-7, so the J call may be wrong. The clonotype comes from a woman in her thirties or forties in good health and CMV-seronegative. CDR3 amino acids: CASRPTWSRTPYEQYF. CDR3 in DNA: TGCGCCAGCAGGCCCACGTGGTCTCGTACTCCCTACGAGCAGTACTTC.